This TCR beta chain was recorded in a study of blood T cells in healthy people across ages. For this clonotype: No antigen is known for it.

Overall study findings and caveats: Age brought a roughly linear fall in TCR beta diversity measured per million T cells.

Together with a sample-barcoded 5' primer, a J-beta primer mix was included in a second PCR lasting about 7 to 11 cycles. TCRdb recomputed calls from the 5' RACE reads with MiXCR, one row per CDR3 protein. The table includes roughly 900,000 distinct CDR3 sequences, roughly 52% detected once. Drawing of peripheral blood yielded approximately 10 milliliters from each donor. V lost 4 bases and J lost 4, with 16 bases in between. This CDR3 comprises 14 residues. The germline CDR1 and CDR2 sequences are SQVTM and ANQGSEA. The chain carries TRBV29-1 and TRBJ1-1, with D possibly matching TRBD1 (6 bases). The sequencing sample was made of blood. This sequence was found in a man under 40 in good health. The DNA for the CDR3 is TGCAGCGTTGGTTCCCAAGGGGGGAGCACTGAAGCTTTCTTT. Encoded protein: CSVGSQGGSTEAFF.